This TCR beta chain was obtained from a study of spatial heterogeneity in lung cancer. Time point here: sample taken at primary tumor resection. Study results and caveats: Counts of expanded alpha and beta TCRs within tumors tracked the tumor nonsynonymous mutation count.

TCRdb redid the calling of the 5' RACE reads with MiXCR, one entry per CDR3 protein. The sample has fewer than 3,500 distinct CDR3 sequences, around 5.7% seen once. This clonotype was observed many times. Its antigen is still unknown. This TCR was sampled from a male donor with early-stage non-small cell lung cancer. The specimen was lung tumor tissue, collected at surgery.

CDR3: CASSLRGPPETQYF. As DNA, the CDR3 is TGCGCCAGCAGCTTGAGAGGGCCACCAGAGACCCAGTACTTC. The V gene is TRBV5-1, the J gene TRBJ2-5, with D perhaps TRBD2 (5 bases). CDR3 size: 14 residues. V was pared by 1 base and J by 4 bases, with 11 bases between. CDR1 is SGHRS, CDR2 YFSETQ, per germline.